This T cell receptor (beta chain) was identified in a study of blood T cell repertoires in COVID-19 (TCRdb year 2020). Broadly, across the study: Samples from collaborators originated in the United States, Italy and Spain and spanned both the acute and convalescent phases of COVID-19. The material from the prospective study consisted of cDNA or gDNA derived from T cells, B-cell-depleted T cells, or PBMCs. The dataset comprised deeply sampled blood TCRbeta repertoires from subjects exposed to, actively infected with, or recovered from COVID-19. A freely available public database, intended as a resource for researchers studying the immune response to SARS-CoV-2, is where the repertoires were released. The samples were drawn from the first 160 participants of the ongoing ImmuneRACE study and from 950 to 1,500 subjects provided by 6 global collaborators. Nearly every sample came with metadata listing a de-identified subject ID, COVID-19 status, age in years and sex. Where available, HLA class I and class II types were taken from metadata supplied by the sample provider and were not determined by assay-based typing. What the authors observed across the whole study: The amount of clinical and demographic metadata varied by source and participant and was provided uncurated.

Another Seattle source contributed samples from volunteer blood donors who had recovered from COVID-19. Whole blood was collected in K2EDTA tubes by collaborating institutions according to the institutions' own protocols. For TCRbeta analysis, collaborators shipped samples in one of three forms: frozen whole blood, isolated PBMCs, or DNA extracted from either of those sample types. The immunoSEQ Assay, a bias-controlled multiplex PCR, was used to amplify TCRbeta CDR3 regions from genomic DNA. Per the authors' processing: The number of nucleated cells in each sample was estimated by amplification of reference gene primers within the assay. Sequence reads were collapsed and filtered to measure the absolute abundance of every unique TCRbeta CDR3 rearrangement. For each sample, productive Simpson clonality was calculated as the square root of Simpson's diversity index across productive rearrangements. As stored in TCRdb, this immuneACCESS dataset retains in-frame rearrangements with V and J assigned. A fraction of the clones does not appear; measured against another copy, unresolved V genes explain less than half of the discrepancy, and the remainder lacks a known reason. That table supplies the V and J calls and clone size; D and trimming were determined from the DNA. The sample table shows 250,000 or so clones, and roughly 84% are seen once. Of the sample, about 1.5% falls within the top ten clones.

This clone appeared once. It lacks a known antigen. The sample holds no much larger clone one base away, and base qualities are not on file. Sample: peripheral blood. This clonotype originated in a middle-aged woman who had recovered from COVID-19.

The CDR3 loop reads CASSQVEDTGELFF. In nucleotides, the sequence is TGTGCCAGCAGCCAAGTCGAGGACACCGGGGAGCTGTTTTTT. Here the chain combines TRBV4-2 and TRBJ2-2, with no confident D gene call. The CDR3 holds 14 amino acids from the cysteine to the phenylalanine. The retained sequence is limited to the CDR3, 42 bases, with the frame set at the first base. V is reduced by 1 base and J by 3 bases, leaving a spacing of 6 bases between them. Sequences LGHNA (CDR1) and YNFKEQ (CDR2) are obtained from the germline V gene.